This T cell receptor (beta chain) was sequenced in a study of cytomegalovirus exposure and HLA in healthy donors. Researchers ran the PCR with 60 Vbeta and 13 Jbeta primers. Clones were sequenced by immunoSEQ multiplex PCR, and TCRdb holds only the in-frame ones, with some missing. The table includes roughly 130,000 clones, around 73% detected once. In the case of this clone: Other DNA sequences in this sample translate to the same CDR3.

Trimming removed 1 base from V and 6 bases from J, with 6 bases in between. Germline lookup yields CDR1 SGHRS and CDR2 YFSETQ. The CDR3 contains 12 residues. The chain employs TRBV5-1 and TRBJ2-3, with D hard to call. The sample was PBMCs. The receptor was derived from a woman in her thirties or forties in good health and CMV-seronegative. In nucleotides, the CDR3 is TGCGCCAGCAGCTTGACCGAGGATACGCAGTATTTT. The encoded protein is CASSLTEDTQYF.